The TCR beta chain described here comes from a study of blood T cell repertoires in COVID-19. Using immunoSEQ multiplex PCR, the repertoire was profiled, and TCRdb retains in-frame clones only, with some absent. The table shows about 110,000 clones, with 65% to 90% occurring only once. This clone was picked up one time. The sample consisted of peripheral blood. The clonotype originates from an elderly woman with active or convalescent COVID-19.

The CDR3 region has the DNA TGTGCCAGCAGCTCCCCAACGGAGCTAGCGGGAGTGGAGACCCAGTACTTC. It encodes CASSSPTELAGVETQYF. The J gene is TRBJ2-5, the V gene TRBV28; 10 bases line up with TRBD2. The CDR3 spans 17 residues. Germline-derived CDR1 and CDR2 are MDHEN and SYDVKM. J lost 5 bases, V lost 6 bases, and 15 bases had no gene match.